This T cell receptor (beta chain) was recorded in a study of identical twins (dated by TCRdb to about 2016). Regarding the research as a whole: To test whether fetal clonotypes persist, this study deep-sequenced TCR alpha and beta repertoires from monozygotic twins, from unrelated adults of various ages, and from cord blood. To rule out contamination, the twin experiments were replicated at different times with different library preparation protocols.

Receptor libraries were prepared by 5' RACE. TCRdb names Illumina HiSeq 2000 as the instrument used. A universal primer binding site was added through template switching, and the final cDNA carried a unique molecular identifier so that TCR cDNA molecules could be counted accurately. Specific primers in the conserved constant-segment region were used to synthesize first-strand cDNA for the TCR alpha and beta chains. To control for contamination, each cDNA library was double barcoded with a SMART-Mk sample barcode plus Illumina barcodes. TruSeq adapter sequences along with Illumina sample barcodes were introduced in two successive PCR steps. The TCR alpha and beta cDNA libraries were sequenced on the Illumina HiSeq platform using custom primers. The paper's data handling went like this. MiGEC processed the raw reads to extract unique molecular identifiers, while MiXCR was used to determine the CDR3 positions. Recombination models were inferred per individual with the repgenHMM and IGoR tools using an EM algorithm. Shared clonotypes were analyzed with the tcR package in R, and sharing was normalized by the product of cloneset sizes. Out-of-frame nonproductive sequences were analyzed to study raw recombination free of thymic and clonal selection effects. TCRdb reprocessing: public reads trimmed at Q25 with fastp, clones called with MiXCR, in-frame beta chains kept. Rows are unified per CDR3 protein, each entry keeping the most common DNA and genes. TCRdb's processing, not the study's, gives the V and J calls here. This sample comprises hundreds of thousands of distinct CDR3 sequences, around 24% of them detected only once. The ten largest account for around 3% of the sample.

Every donor in the study was a healthy Caucasian. Three pairs of female monozygotic twins, all aged roughly 18 to 30 years, made up the twin cohort. Positive isolation kits from Invitrogen were used to isolate CD4+ and CD8+ T cell populations. The junction carries 15 bases between V and J, which are trimmed by 6 bases and 0 bases respectively. The CDR3 sequence holds 15 residues, the cysteine and phenylalanine included. Only the CDR3 portion is preserved as DNA: 45 bases, with reading frame beginning at the first base. The research as a whole found: Invariant T cells such as MAIT and iNKT could partly confound zero-insertion analyses, although diverse VJ usage argued against such confounding for most clonotypes. In monozygotic twins, out-of-frame TCR alpha sharing was systematically underestimated by recombination models, although the models agreed with sharing between unrelated individuals. Abundant cord blood beta clonotypes carried fewer insertions; young adult naive repertoires showed a weaker similar trend, while memory repertoires showed none. Conclusions relied on cross-sectional statistical analysis, since the same donors could not be followed over many years. Compared with coincidental sharing between unrelated individuals, out-of-frame TCR alpha sequences shared between twins had an excess of sequences with low generation probability. The excess sharing between twins in beta out-of-frame sequences was weaker because fewer shared sequences reduced the signal-to-noise ratio.

This clonotype was picked up many times. What this receptor recognizes is not known. Base-call qualities are not available, and no considerably larger clone is one nucleotide away. The same sample was also studied in work on T cells expressing NK-cell markers. Taken from the second paper: In sorted CD3+CD56+NKG2C+, CD3+CD56+NKG2C- and CD3+CD56-NKG2C+ T-cell subsets from several donors, TCR beta-chain repertoires were profiled. Among the eight sequenced donors, seven were HCMV-seropositive and one was HCMV-seronegative. To restrict sorting to alphabetaTCR-expressing T cells, an anti-gammadeltaTCR antibody was added in several experiments. In over five donors, the dominant CD3+CD56+NKG2C+ clonotypes were among the top 10 CD8+ clonotypes and accounted for about 1.0-8% of CD8+ T cells. Those dominant clonotypes were again the most abundant among CD3+CD56-NKG2C+ cells in four donors, at roughly 25-60.1%. Whether the expanded NKG2C-expressing T cell clones were specific for HCMV antigens was left unclear. The study sequenced eight donors, all healthy volunteers chosen at random: three men and five women. To determine HCMV serostatus, a commercial ELISA kit was used to detect HCMV-specific IgG in serum. MIGEC was used to demultiplex reads and group reads by UMI, and MiTCR was used to assemble and quantify clonotypes. To exclude erroneous sequences, only TCR cDNA sequences supported by at least two reads were retained. Downstream repertoire analysis used the tcR package, and clonotypes were matched across fractions by CDR3 nucleotide sequence plus V segment. VDJmatch was used to annotate antigen specificity against VDJdb, with one amino acid substitution in CDR3 allowed.

This TCR was recovered from a woman aged 18-30 years in good health. The sample comprised CD4+ T cells sorted from blood. The sequence joins TRBV12-3 or TRBV12-4 to TRBJ2-7; the best D guess is TRBD2, with 5 bases matching. The CDR3 has the sequence CASRMEVSSSYEQYF. The nucleotide sequence reads as follows: TGTGCCAGCAGAATGGAGGTTTCAAGCTCCTACGAGCAGTACTTC.